The clone carrying this T cell receptor (beta chain) has ten or more counts. The antigen is not known. There were only healthy Caucasians among the donors. The data were taken from a study of identical twins. Study-wide results and caveats: Zero-insertion analyses were open to partial confounding by invariant MAIT and iNKT cells.

After template switching added a universal primer site, the resulting cDNA carried unique molecular identifiers. From the 5' RACE reads, TCRdb called clonotypes with MiXCR, one entry per CDR3 protein. The data contain hundreds of thousands of distinct CDR3 sequences, about 7% of them singletons. Germline CDR1 SGHRS, CDR2 YFSETQ. The CDR3 runs to 15 residues. The ends lost 3 bases at V and 1 base at J; junction bases unmatched: 7. The sample was also linked to a second study, of yellow fever vaccine responses in identical twins. That report notes: Twins' T cell vaccine responses reportedly looked partly convergent, partly personalized.

The receptor was isolated from a woman aged 18-29 years in good health. The sequencing sample was made of PBMCs. V gene TRBV5-1 combines with J gene TRBJ2-7, with 7 bases lining up with TRBD2. The CDR3 is CASSSNGLVSYEQYF. The CDR3 DNA follows: TGCGCCAGCAGCTCCAACGGACTAGTATCCTACGAGCAGTACTTC.